This T cell receptor beta chain was recorded in a study of OX40 agonist ivuxolimab in advanced cancers. Overall study: Patients received intravenous ivuxolimab every 2 weeks at 0.01 to 10 mg/kg.

Study-level findings and limits: In general, CD8+ T cells held more expanded clones than CD4+ did, on average.

Concerning this clone itself: Its antigen is currently unknown.

V was cut by 4 bases and J by 0 bases, with 10 bases left in between. The CDR3 is made up of 14 amino acids. Germline values: CDR1 SQVTM, CDR2 ANQGSEA. TCRdb keeps only in-frame clones here, not all; method: immunoSEQ multiplex PCR. Among just under 100,000 clones listed, approximately 93% were seen once. Source: CD4+ or CD8+ T cells sorted from blood, taken in a trial of the OX40 agonist ivuxolimab. The chain couples TRBV29-1 to TRBJ1-3; D not resolved. The TCR comes from an adult with an advanced solid tumor such as melanoma, head and neck, liver or kidney cancer. The CDR3 reads CSVGRTASGNTIYF. DNA of the CDR3: TGCAGCGTTGGGAGAACAGCCTCTGGAAACACCATATATTTT.